The present T cell receptor beta chain was sequenced within a study of T cell responses to AZD1222 COVID-19 vaccine (TCRdb year 2021). Regarding the complete study: AZD1222 recipients with second doses at about 4 weeks or about 12 weeks were pooled, because spike-specific TCR depth and breadth did not differ between schedules. TCR sequencing covered fewer than 250 trial participants: 207 given two doses of AZD1222 and 26 given two doses of MenACWY control vaccine. Trial participants were enrolled into age subgroups of 18-55, 56-69 and 70-plus years, which contained around 140, 26 and 57 TCR-sequenced participants, respectively.

This clone was seen only once. Its antigen is currently not known. No base-level quality is on record; no much larger clone is a single base apart. V has 4 bases trimmed and J has 3 bases trimmed; junction bases matching no gene number 8. The germline V gene encodes CDR1 SGHNT and CDR2 YYREEE (reference sequence). Taken from cysteine to phenylalanine, the CDR3 has 15 residues. Only the CDR3 DNA is retained, 45 bases long and in frame from the first base. The time point label on this specimen signifies: baseline before first vaccination. Vaccinee samples were obtained from the UK trials COV001 and COV002, which included a single-blind randomized controlled phase 2/3 trial of AZD1222 (ChAdOx1 nCoV-19) in healthy adults. For TCRbeta chain sequencing, PBMC samples from trial participants were taken at day 0 and at day 28 after the second dose. Study-wide conclusions, independent of this receptor: Vaccine-associated CD4 TCRs spanned the whole spike protein, with dominant responses in regions 160-218 and 743-854. Participants were mostly white British and included more females than males, and it was suggested by the authors that clonal diversity may have been underestimated. Because no day 14 peak-response samples were available, repertoires were characterized only after the peak T cell response. Conclusions about previously exposed vaccinees are limited, since just five or six AZD1222 recipients were seropositive for SARS-CoV-2 at baseline. Reportedly, almost half of the unique spike-specific TCRs recognized epitopes lying outside the regions that are mutated in the B.1.351 and B.1.1.7 variants. A significant rise in spike-specific TCR breadth and depth was observed after two AZD1222 doses relative to day 0 and relative to MenACWY recipients. The 56-69-year group was small, and its depth increase did not reach significance, likely because of low power.

The CDR3 regions of human TCRbeta chains were analyzed by immunosequencing. Per the authors' processing: TCRs in the repertoires were compared against a reference library of SARS-CoV-2-specific TCRs that had been generated with the MIRA antigen-specificity platform. Breadth was defined as the fraction of unique TCRs that were SARS-CoV-2-associated, and depth was defined as the fraction of total T cells that were SARS-CoV-2-associated. Using the MIRA data, each spike-specific TCR was mapped to the spike region that the TCR reacts to and placed in a CD4 or CD8 class. Log10-transformed breadth and depth values were compared by one-way ANOVA with Sidak's multiple comparisons tests. In its TCRdb copy, this immuneACCESS table keeps in-frame sequences only and misses some clones. Where compared with another copy, unresolved V genes explain less than half of these, and the others have no known cause. Clone size and V and J calls were adopted from that table, with D and trimming inferred from the DNA. The sample table holds approximately 65,000 clones, of which about 80% were seen once. Of the sample, about 12% falls within the top ten clones.

This receptor chain uses TRBV5-4 and TRBJ2-7, and 9 junction bases match TRBD2. The TCR was taken from an adult in good health. The sample in question was peripheral blood, obtained on day 0 of AZD1222 vaccination. The DNA sequence is as follows: TGTGCCAGCAGCCCGACAGGACTAGCGAGCTACGAGCAGTACTTC. Its protein product is CASSPTGLASYEQYF.